The 10 T cell receptor beta chains below all came from one sample that was sequenced in a study of T-cell reconstitution after alpha-beta-depleted transplantation in children. Construction of the TCRbeta library involved unique molecular identifiers. TCRdb reanalysed the PCR reads using MiXCR and keeps one entry per CDR3 protein. The sample carries about 200,000 distinct CDR3 sequences, about 8.4% recorded once. The sequenced sample was PBMCs, mostly from graft donor cells, obtained 360 days after TCRalphabeta/CD19-depleted stem cell transplant. The receptor source for this set is a male patient aged 2-10 years who had a stem cell transplant for acute myeloid leukemia, so the T cells may come from the graft donor.

This clonotype was picked up a small number of times. V and J are TRBV20-1 and TRBJ1-2; D gene uncertain. This CDR3 is built from 12 residues. The germline V gene encodes CDR1 DFQATT and CDR2 SNEGSKA (reference sequence). V lost 0 bases, J lost 4 bases, and 6 bases lay in between. The DNA of the CDR3 is TGCAGTGCTAGAGATTATGGCTATGGCTACACCTTC. This sequence encodes CSARDYGYGYTF.

This clonotype was picked up many times. V usage is TRBV12-3 or TRBV12-4 and J usage is TRBJ2-5, with D perhaps matching TRBD2 (5 bases). The ends were cut back, 7 bases at V and 5 bases at J, with 11 bases in the middle. CDR3 length: 12 amino acids. The CDR3 protein is CASTIRGETQYF. DNA of the CDR3: TGTGCCAGCACCATAAGAGGGGAGACCCAGTACTTC.

This clonotype occurred a few times. This CDR3 is CSALSDTSGEETQYF. CDR3 nucleotides: TGCAGTGCTTTATCAGATACTAGCGGGGAAGAGACCCAGTACTTC. The chain carries TRBV20-1 and TRBJ2-5; 10 bases match TRBD2. The CDR3 sequence is 15 residues long. CDR1 and CDR2 from the germline V gene are DFQATT and SNEGSKA (reference sequence). The V and J ends lost 5 bases and 3 bases, in that order; junction bases with no gene match: 9.

The V call is TRBV12-3 or TRBV12-4, the J call TRBJ1-1, with D unresolved. V was clipped by 0 bases and J by 1 base, with 12 bases between them. CDR3 length equals 16 residues. The CDR3 DNA sequence: TGTGCCAGCAGTTTAGCGCAGGTCCGGCGGAACACTGAAGCTTTCTTT. It codes for CASSLAQVRRNTEAFF.

This clonotype has only a few counts. The rearrangement uses TRBV6-5 and TRBJ2-7; a possible D gene is TRBD2 (5 bases). V was clipped by 1 base and J by 0 bases, with 10 bases between them. The germline CDR1 and CDR2 sequences are MNHEY and SVGAGI. The CDR3 contains 15 residues. CDR3 loop: CASSYFPSISYEQYF. For the CDR3, the DNA is TGTGCCAGCAGTTACTTTCCTAGCATCTCCTACGAGCAGTACTTC.

In its sample, this clonotype was seen many times. The chain employs TRBV7-8 and TRBJ2-1; possible D gene TRBD1, 5 bases. Germline CDR1 SGHVS, CDR2 FQNEAQ. This CDR3 has 16 amino acids. With 5 bases removed from V and 0 bases from J, the gap between germline ends came to 14 bases. CDR3 in amino acids: CASSPTDTYSYNEQFF. In nucleotides, the CDR3 is TGTGCCAGCAGCCCGACAGACACTTACTCCTACAATGAGCAGTTCTTC.

This clonotype was seen a handful of times. This chain joins TRBV5-4 and TRBJ1-3; no definite D call. Germline CDR1 is SGHNT and CDR2 is YYREEE (reference sequence). V dropped 3 bases and J dropped 1 base, with 8 bases sitting between them. This CDR3 contains 14 residues. The CDR3 region is CASSSVKSGNTIYF. The CDR3 bases are TGTGCCAGCAGCTCGGTAAAGTCTGGAAACACCATATATTTT.

This clonotype was detected only a few times. The genes are TRBV12-3 or TRBV12-4 and TRBJ1-1; weak D call: TRBD1 (5 bases). V was clipped by 4 bases and J by 3 bases, with 9 bases between them. This CDR3 is built from 13 residues. The CDR3 DNA reads as TGTGCCAGCAGTTGGGGACCATACACTGAAGCTTTCTTT. Translation gives CASSWGPYTEAFF.

J is TRBJ2-1 and V is TRBV25-1; TRBD2 aligns across 9 bases. The J segment lost 3 bases and the V segment lost 1 base, leaving 4 bases of the junction unmatched. Germline CDR1 reads MGHDK; CDR2 reads SYGVNS. There are 16 residues in the CDR3. The DNA for the CDR3 is TGTGCCAGCAGTGAATGGCGGGAGGGCCTCTACAATGAGCAGTTCTTC. This gives the protein CASSEWREGLYNEQFF.

This chain connects TRBV7-9 to TRBJ2-4; 7 nucleotides align to TRBD1. The CDR3 consists of 15 residues. Germline V gene lookup returns CDR1 SEHNR and CDR2 FQNEAQ (reference sequence). V lost 8 bases, J lost 4 bases, and 11 bases stayed unmatched. The CDR3 protein is CASAYTGARKNIQYF. For the CDR3, the DNA is TGTGCCAGCGCATACACAGGGGCGCGGAAAAACATTCAGTACTTC.